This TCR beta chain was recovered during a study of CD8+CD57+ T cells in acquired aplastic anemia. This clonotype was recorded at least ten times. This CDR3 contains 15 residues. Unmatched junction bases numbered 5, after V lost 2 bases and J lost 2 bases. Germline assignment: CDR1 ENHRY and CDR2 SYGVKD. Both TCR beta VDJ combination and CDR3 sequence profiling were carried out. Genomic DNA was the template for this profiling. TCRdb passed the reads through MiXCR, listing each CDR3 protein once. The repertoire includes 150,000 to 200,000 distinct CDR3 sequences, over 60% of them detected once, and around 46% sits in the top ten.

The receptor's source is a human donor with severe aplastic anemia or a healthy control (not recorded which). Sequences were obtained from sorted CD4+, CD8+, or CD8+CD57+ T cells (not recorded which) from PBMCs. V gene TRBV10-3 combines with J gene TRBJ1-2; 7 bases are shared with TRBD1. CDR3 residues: CAISETVQGNYGYTF. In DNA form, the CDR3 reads TGTGCCATCAGTGAGACAGTACAGGGGAACTATGGCTACACCTTC.